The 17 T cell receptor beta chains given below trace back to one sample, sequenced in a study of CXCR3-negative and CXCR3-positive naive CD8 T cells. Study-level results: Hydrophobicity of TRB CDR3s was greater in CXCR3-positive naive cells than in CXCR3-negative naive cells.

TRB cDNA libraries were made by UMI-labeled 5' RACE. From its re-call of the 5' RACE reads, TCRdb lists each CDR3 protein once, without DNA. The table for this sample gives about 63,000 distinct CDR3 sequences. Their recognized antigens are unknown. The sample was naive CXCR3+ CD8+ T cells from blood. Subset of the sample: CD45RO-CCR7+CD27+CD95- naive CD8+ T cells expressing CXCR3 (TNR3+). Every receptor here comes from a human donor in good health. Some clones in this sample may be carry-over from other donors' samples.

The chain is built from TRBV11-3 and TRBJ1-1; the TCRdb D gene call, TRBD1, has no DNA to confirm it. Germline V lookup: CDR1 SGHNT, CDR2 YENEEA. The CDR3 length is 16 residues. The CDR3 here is CASSSQGLRMNTEAFF.

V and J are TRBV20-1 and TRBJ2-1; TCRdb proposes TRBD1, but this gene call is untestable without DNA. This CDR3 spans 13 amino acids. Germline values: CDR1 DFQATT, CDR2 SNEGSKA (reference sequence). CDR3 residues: CSAPGTGDNEQFF.

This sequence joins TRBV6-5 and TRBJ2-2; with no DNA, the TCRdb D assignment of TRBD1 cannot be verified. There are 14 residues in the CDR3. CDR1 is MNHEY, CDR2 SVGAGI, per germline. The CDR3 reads CASSLDGQTGELFF.

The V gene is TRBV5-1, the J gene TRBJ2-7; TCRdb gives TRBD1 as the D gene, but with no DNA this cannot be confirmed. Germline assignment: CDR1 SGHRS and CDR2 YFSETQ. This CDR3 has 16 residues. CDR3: CASSLELSLGAREQYF.

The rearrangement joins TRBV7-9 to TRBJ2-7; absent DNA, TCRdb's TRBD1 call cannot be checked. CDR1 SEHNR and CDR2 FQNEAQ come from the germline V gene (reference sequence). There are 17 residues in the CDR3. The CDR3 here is CASSSVGTGTLSYEQYF.

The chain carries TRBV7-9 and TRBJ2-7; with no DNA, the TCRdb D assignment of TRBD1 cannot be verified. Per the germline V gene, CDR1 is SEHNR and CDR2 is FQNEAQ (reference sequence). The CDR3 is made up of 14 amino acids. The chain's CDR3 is CASSLVGGVYEQYF.

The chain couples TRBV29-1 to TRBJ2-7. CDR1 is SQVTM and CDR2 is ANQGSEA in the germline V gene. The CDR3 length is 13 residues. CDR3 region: CSVLTRHSYEQYF.

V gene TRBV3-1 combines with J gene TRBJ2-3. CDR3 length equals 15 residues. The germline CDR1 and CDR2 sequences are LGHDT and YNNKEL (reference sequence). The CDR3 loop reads CASSPVLPSTDTQYF.

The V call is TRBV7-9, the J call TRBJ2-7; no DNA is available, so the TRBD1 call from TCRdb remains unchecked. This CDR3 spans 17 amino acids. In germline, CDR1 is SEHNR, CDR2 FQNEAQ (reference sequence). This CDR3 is CASSPALTVTPSYEQYF.

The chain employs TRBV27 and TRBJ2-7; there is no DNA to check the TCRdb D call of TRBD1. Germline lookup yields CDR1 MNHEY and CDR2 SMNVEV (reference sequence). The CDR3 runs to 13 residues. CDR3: CASRGRVPYEQYF.

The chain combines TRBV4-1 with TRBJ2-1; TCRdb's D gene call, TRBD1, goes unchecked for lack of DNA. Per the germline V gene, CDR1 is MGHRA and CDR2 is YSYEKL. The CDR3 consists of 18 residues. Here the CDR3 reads CAGQPEFGTPKSYNEQFF.

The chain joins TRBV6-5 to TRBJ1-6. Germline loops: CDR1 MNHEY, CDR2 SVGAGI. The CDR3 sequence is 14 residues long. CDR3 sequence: CASSSDFLNSPLHF.

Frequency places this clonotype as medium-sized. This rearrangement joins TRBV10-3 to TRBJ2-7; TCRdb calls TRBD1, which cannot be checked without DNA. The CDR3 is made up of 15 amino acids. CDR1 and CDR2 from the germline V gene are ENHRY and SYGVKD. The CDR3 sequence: CAISEQTGSGDEQYF.

The CDR3 region is CASSFHGTGEETQYF. The rearrangement uses TRBV7-3 and TRBJ2-5; TCRdb lists TRBD1, though no DNA is available to test this call. Germline-derived CDR1 and CDR2 are SGHTA and FQGTGA. The CDR3 is 15 amino acids.

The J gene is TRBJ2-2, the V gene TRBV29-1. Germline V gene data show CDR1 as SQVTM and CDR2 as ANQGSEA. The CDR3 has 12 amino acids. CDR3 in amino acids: CSVLWGTGELFF.

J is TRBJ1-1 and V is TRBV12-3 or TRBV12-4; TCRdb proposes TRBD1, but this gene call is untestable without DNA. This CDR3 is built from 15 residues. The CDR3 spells CASRRRGSEGTEAFF.

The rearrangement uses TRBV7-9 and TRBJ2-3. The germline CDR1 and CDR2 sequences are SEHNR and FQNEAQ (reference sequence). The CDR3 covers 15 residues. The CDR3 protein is CASIEVELSTDTQYF.